The clone carrying this T cell receptor beta chain was seen ten or more times. Its antigen is not known. This sample was taken from a study of CD8 T cells in ankylosing spondylitis. TCRdb reanalysed the 5' RACE reads using MiXCR and keeps one entry per CDR3 protein. The sample holds about 90,000 distinct CDR3 sequences, about 9% seen once. Whole-study results and caveats: Typical of ankylosing spondylitis blood, it appeared, was a TCR beta motif of roughly eight highly homologous variants.

The CDR3 is 14 amino acids. V was shortened by 5 bases and J by 7 bases, with 16 bases between the two germline ends. The gene calls are TRBV12-3 or TRBV12-4 and TRBJ2-3; D not certain. This clonotype was sampled from a male donor with ankylosing spondylitis. Sequencing was carried out using blood, either unsorted or a sorted T cell fraction (not recorded which). As DNA, the CDR3 is TGTGCCAGCAGTAACGCACACATAGGGAATACGCAGTATTTT. Amino acid sequence: CASSNAHIGNTQYF.